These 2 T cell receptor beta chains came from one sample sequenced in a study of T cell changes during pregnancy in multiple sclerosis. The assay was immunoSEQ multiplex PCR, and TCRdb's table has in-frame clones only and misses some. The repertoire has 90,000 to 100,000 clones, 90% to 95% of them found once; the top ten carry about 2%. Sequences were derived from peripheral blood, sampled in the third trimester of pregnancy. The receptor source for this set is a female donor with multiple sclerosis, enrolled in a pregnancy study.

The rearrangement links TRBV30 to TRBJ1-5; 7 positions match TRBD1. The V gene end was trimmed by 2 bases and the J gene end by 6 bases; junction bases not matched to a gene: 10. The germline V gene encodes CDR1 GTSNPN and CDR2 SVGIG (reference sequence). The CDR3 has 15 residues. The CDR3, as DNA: TGTGCCTGGAGTAAACTCCGGGGACAGATTCAGCCCCAGCATTTT. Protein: CAWSKLRGQIQPQHF.

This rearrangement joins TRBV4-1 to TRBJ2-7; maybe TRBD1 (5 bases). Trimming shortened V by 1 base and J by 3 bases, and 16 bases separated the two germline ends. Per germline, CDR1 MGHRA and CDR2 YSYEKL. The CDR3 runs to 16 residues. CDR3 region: CASSQGSLGQIYEQYF. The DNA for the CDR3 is TGCGCCAGCAGCCAAGGCAGCTTGGGGCAGATCTACGAGCAGTACTTC.